The 16 T cell receptor beta chains below all came from one sample that was sequenced in a study of blood T cell repertoires in COVID-19. Here immunoSEQ multiplex PCR was the method, and the copy in TCRdb shows in-frame clones only, minus some. The table records about 87,000 clones, more than 85% of them present only once. Input material: peripheral blood. These receptors came from a man aged 40-49 years with acute or convalescent COVID-19.

V gene TRBV6-5 combines with J gene TRBJ1-1; 7 bases agree with TRBD1. The CDR3 runs 14 residues. The germline V gene has CDR1 MNHEY and CDR2 SVGAGI. With V trimmed by 6 bases and J by 3 bases, 7 bases remained unmatched. The CDR3: CASRTTGRYTEAFF. The CDR3 coding sequence is TGTGCCAGCAGGACGACAGGGAGGTACACTGAAGCTTTCTTT.

In nucleotides, the CDR3 is TGTGCCAGCAGCTTGAGTCCGGGAAACACTGAAGCTTTCTTT. Its protein product is CASSLSPGNTEAFF. V is TRBV5-8 and J is TRBJ1-1; no definite D call. In germline, CDR1 is SGHTS, CDR2 YDEGEE. CDR3 length: 14 residues. The germline V and J ends were trimmed by 1 base and 2 bases, with 9 bases remaining between them.

V and J are TRBV7-6 and TRBJ2-1; 7 nucleotides line up with TRBD1. The CDR3 runs 16 residues. The germline CDR1 and CDR2 sequences are SGHVS and FNYEAQ. V gave up 3 bases and J gave up 5 bases; unmatched junction bases: 10. CDR3 DNA: TGTGCCAGCAGCTTCTTCCCGACAGGGCCAAACAATGAGCAGTTCTTC. Its translation: CASSFFPTGPNNEQFF.

CDR3 loop: CASSPRQGNTEAFF. The CDR3 DNA sequence: TGTGCCAGCAGCCCCCGACAGGGGAACACTGAAGCTTTCTTT. V usage is TRBV9 and J usage is TRBJ1-1, with 7 bases fitting TRBD1. J lost 1 base, V lost 4 bases, and 4 bases had no gene match. The CDR3 contains 14 residues. Germline V gene lookup returns CDR1 SGDLS and CDR2 YYNGEE.

The rearrangement joins TRBV19 to TRBJ2-2, with D unresolved. The V end lost 5 bases, the J end lost 8 bases, and 9 bases lay between the germline ends. The CDR3 is 12 amino acids. CDR1 LNHDA and CDR2 SQIVND come from the germline V gene (reference sequence). The DNA of the CDR3 is TGTGCCAGTAGTCCCCCTCTTGGGGAGCTGTTTTTT. It codes for CASSPPLGELFF.

This rearrangement joins TRBV7-3 to TRBJ2-2; D not certain. The CDR3 is 18 residues long. Germline values: CDR1 SGHTA, CDR2 FQGTGA. Trimming removed 3 bases at V and 5 bases at J, with 22 bases between. CDR3 in DNA: TGTGCCAGCAGCTTCGTAGGCAGTCCGAGAACCGGGACCGGGGAGCTGTTTTTT. Encoded protein: CASSFVGSPRTGTGELFF.

This chain uses TRBV5-1 with TRBJ2-1, with 10 nucleotides matching TRBD2. Trimming took 4 bases from V and 6 from J; bases not matched to a gene: 4. Germline values: CDR1 SGHRS, CDR2 YFSETQ. This CDR3 is built from 14 residues. CDR3 sequence: CASSLRTSGNEQFF. CDR3 coding DNA: TGCGCCAGCAGCCTAAGGACTAGCGGCAATGAGCAGTTCTTC.

There are many counts of this clone. The chain employs TRBV7-8 and TRBJ1-1; unclear D gene. V lost 5 bases and J lost 11, with 15 bases in between. CDR1 and CDR2 from the germline V gene are SGHVS and FQNEAQ. This CDR3 is built from 12 residues. This CDR3 reads CASSQSWSEAFF. The CDR3 nucleotides read TGTGCCAGCAGCCAGAGTTGGTCGGAGGCTTTCTTT.

The chain employs TRBV6-6 and TRBJ2-6; 7 nucleotides agree with TRBD1. V lost 7 bases to trimming and J lost 0 bases; unmatched junction nucleotides: 3. This CDR3 is built from 15 residues. In germline, CDR1 is MNHNY, CDR2 SVGAGI (reference sequence). The CDR3 DNA is TGTGCCAGCACGAGACAGGGCTCTGGGGCCAACGTCCTGACTTTC. Residues: CASTRQGSGANVLTF.

V is TRBV7-8 and J is TRBJ2-5, with D maybe TRBD1 (5 bases). Trimming took off 5 bases at V and 9 bases at J, with 16 bases between the two ends. CDR3 length equals 13 residues. Germline V gives CDR1 SGHVS, CDR2 FQNEAQ. The CDR3 is CASSEAIQGPQYF. The CDR3, as DNA: TGTGCCAGCAGCGAAGCGATCCAGGGTCCCCAGTACTTC.

V gene TRBV11-3 combines with J gene TRBJ2-2; 9 bases are shared with TRBD2. CDR3 size: 14 residues. Germline V gene sequence: CDR1 SGHNT, CDR2 YENEEA. J lost 4 bases, V lost 6 bases, and 3 bases had no gene match. The CDR3 protein is CASSPTSGTGELFF. The CDR3 DNA reads TGTGCCAGCAGTCCGACTAGCGGCACCGGGGAGCTGTTTTTT.

This rearrangement joins TRBV10-3 to TRBJ2-3; 9 nucleotides line up with TRBD2. Germline CDR1 ENHRY, CDR2 SYGVKD. V shed 2 bases and J 1 base; nucleotides not matched to a gene: 4. The CDR3 runs to 16 residues. Written as DNA, the CDR3 is TGTGCCATCAGTGAGAGGCCTAGCGGGGGCACAGATACGCAGTATTTT. As protein: CAISERPSGGTDTQYF.

The J gene is TRBJ1-5, the V gene TRBV11-2; possibly TRBD1 for D (5 bases). With 3 bases removed from V and 0 bases from J, the gap between germline ends came to 9 bases. The CDR3 totals 15 residues. Germline lookup yields CDR1 SGHAT and CDR2 FQNNGV. The CDR3 reads CASSLGDYSNQPQHF. The DNA of the CDR3 is TGTGCCAGCAGCTTGGGGGACTATAGCAATCAGCCCCAGCATTTT.

V is TRBV27 and J is TRBJ2-5; possibly TRBD1 for D (6 bases). This CDR3 comprises 12 residues. Germline CDR1 reads MNHEY; CDR2 reads SMNVEV (reference sequence). V dropped 11 bases and J dropped 5 bases, with 15 bases sitting between them. CDR3 in amino acids: CAAGVRAETQYF. In nucleotides, the CDR3 is TGTGCCGCAGGGGTAAGGGCGGAGACCCAGTACTTC.

This clone was seen a single time. The rearrangement joins TRBV6-6 to TRBJ1-2, with no clear D. Trimming took off 5 bases at V and 6 bases at J, with 10 bases between the two ends. Per germline, CDR1 MNHNY and CDR2 SVGAGI (reference sequence). CDR3 length equals 12 residues. CDR3 sequence (DNA): TGTGCCAGCAGTCCCCCCGGGAATGGCTACACCTTC. Residues: CASSPPGNGYTF.

V and J are TRBV7-7 and TRBJ2-1; TRBD2 aligns across 10 bases. Germline V gives CDR1 SSHAT, CDR2 FNYEAQ (reference sequence). The V and J ends lost 4 bases and 7 bases, in that order; junction bases with no gene match: 7. The CDR3 covers 15 residues. The DNA for the CDR3 is TGTGCCAGCAGCTCTACTAGCGGGACTAGGAATGAGCAGTTCTTC. Residues: CASSSTSGTRNEQFF.